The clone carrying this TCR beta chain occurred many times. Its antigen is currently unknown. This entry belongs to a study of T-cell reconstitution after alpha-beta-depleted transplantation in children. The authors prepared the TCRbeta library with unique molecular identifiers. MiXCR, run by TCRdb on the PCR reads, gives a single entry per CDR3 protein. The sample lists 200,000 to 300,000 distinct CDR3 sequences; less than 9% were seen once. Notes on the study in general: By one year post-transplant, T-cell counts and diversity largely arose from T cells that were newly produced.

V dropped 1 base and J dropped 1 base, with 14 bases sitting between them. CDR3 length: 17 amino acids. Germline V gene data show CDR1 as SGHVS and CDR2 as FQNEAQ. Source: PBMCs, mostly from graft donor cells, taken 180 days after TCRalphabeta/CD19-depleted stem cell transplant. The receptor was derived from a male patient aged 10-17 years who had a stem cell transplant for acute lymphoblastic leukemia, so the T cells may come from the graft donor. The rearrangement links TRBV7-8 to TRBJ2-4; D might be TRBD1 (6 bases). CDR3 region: CASSLEGKGVAKNIQYF. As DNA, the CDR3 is TGTGCCAGCAGCTTAGAGGGGAAGGGGGTTGCCAAAAACATTCAGTACTTC.